The clone carrying this T cell receptor beta chain came up once. No antigen is known for it. In germline, CDR1 is ENHRY, CDR2 SYGVKD. V lost 10 bases and J lost 1, with 10 bases in between. CDR3 length equals 12 residues. It was genomic DNA that served as the template for profiling TCR beta VDJ and CDR3. TCRdb re-called the reads through MiXCR, storing one row per CDR3 protein. The repertoire holds fewer than 45,000 distinct CDR3 sequences, with roughly three quarters as singletons. The data are from a study of CD8+CD57+ T cells in acquired aplastic anemia. The wider study: On average, sorted CD4+ and CD8+ cells gave 2.5 to 4 ug of DNA. General study results and limits: Patients and controls shared around 30 CD8+ CDR3 sequences.

The specimen sequenced was sorted CD4+, CD8+, or CD8+CD57+ T cells (not recorded which) from PBMCs. The V call is TRBV10-3, the J call TRBJ1-1; D not resolved. This TCR was sampled from a human donor in good health, serving as a control. CDR3 region: CATSEPNTEAFF. CDR3 nucleotide sequence: TGTGCCACCAGCGAACCGAACACTGAAGCTTTCTTT.